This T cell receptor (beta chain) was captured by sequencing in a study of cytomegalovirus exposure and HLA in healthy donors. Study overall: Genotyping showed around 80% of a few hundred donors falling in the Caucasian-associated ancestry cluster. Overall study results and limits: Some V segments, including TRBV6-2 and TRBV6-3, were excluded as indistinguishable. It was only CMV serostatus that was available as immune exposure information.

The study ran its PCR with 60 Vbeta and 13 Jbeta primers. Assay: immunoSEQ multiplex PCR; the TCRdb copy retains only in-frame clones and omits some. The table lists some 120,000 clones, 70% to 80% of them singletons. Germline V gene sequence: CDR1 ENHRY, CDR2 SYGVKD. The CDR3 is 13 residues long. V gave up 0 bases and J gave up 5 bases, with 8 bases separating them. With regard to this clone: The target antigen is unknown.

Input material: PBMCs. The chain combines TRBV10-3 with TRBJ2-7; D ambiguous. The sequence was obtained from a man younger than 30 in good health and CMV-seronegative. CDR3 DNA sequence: TGTGCCATCAGTGAGTCTAATAGCAACGAGCAGTACGTC. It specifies CAISESNSNEQYV.